This T cell receptor beta chain was documented in a study of long-term antiretroviral therapy in people with HIV. Study-level results: In HIV, the repertoires covered a tighter span of CDR3 lengths than in controls.

Survey-level resolution applied to immunoSEQ assay v3.0. The assay was immunoSEQ multiplex PCR, and TCRdb's table has in-frame clones only and misses some. Of about 24,000 clones in the sample, 81% were seen once. The CDR3 has 14 residues. Looked up from germline, CDR1 is SGDLS and CDR2 is YYNGEE. J lost 7 bases, V lost 3 bases, and 4 bases had no gene match. Of note for this clone: Its antigen is currently unknown.

This TCR came from a woman younger than 35 with HIV. The source was unsorted PBMCs, collected at the start of antiretroviral therapy, before treatment. The rearrangement joins TRBV9 to TRBJ1-6; 7 bases are shared with TRBD1. The CDR3 spells CASSAGTENSPLHF. CDR3 DNA: TGTGCCAGCAGCGCCGGGACAGAAAATTCACCCCTCCACTTT.